The TCR beta chain described here comes from a study of beta chain features in type 1 diabetes. As for the study in general: The number of sorted cells examined across all samples was approximately 100 million. Whole-study results and caveats: In patients and controls equally, PCR might favor templates that are shorter.

The table lists this clone with many counts. The antigen remains unidentified. Expressed TCRB transcripts were sequenced because the isolated RNA had all been reverse transcribed beforehand. Here immunoSEQ multiplex PCR was the method, and the copy in TCRdb shows in-frame clones only, minus some. The sample shows 300,000 or so clones, 6.5% to 10% of them seen only once. Donors underwent one heparinised blood draw, 90 to 150 mL on average. CD4+ cells of the naive, central memory, regulatory and stem cell-like memory types were sorted via CD45RO/CCR7/CD25/CD127/CD95/CD27. The CDR3 covers 13 residues. With 4 bases removed from V and 5 bases from J, the gap between germline ends came to 12 bases. Germline-derived CDR1 and CDR2 are SGHTS and YDEGEE.

The chain uses TRBV5-8 and TRBJ1-2, with D tentatively TRBD1 (5 bases). Sequencing was performed on central memory CD4+ T cells from blood. The clonotype was recovered from a woman under 30 in good health. The CDR3 loop reads CASSPPKGYGYTF. CDR3 DNA sequence: TGTGCCAGCAGCCCCCCGAAGGGGTATGGCTACACCTTC.